The present TCR beta chain was sequenced within a study of CD8 T cells in ankylosing spondylitis. Findings and limits, study-wide: Existing reports had already noted some motif variants in reactive arthritis synovial fluid and blood. As for the disease-linked clones, they showed a CD8+ phenotype and occurred at relatively low frequencies in peripheral blood. Reports say disease-linked clones showed up significantly more in matched ankylosing spondylitis synovial fluid.

There are a few counts of this clonotype. The antigen is undetermined. Germline assignment: CDR1 MNHEY and CDR2 SVGAGI. The CDR3 is 12 residues long. V lost 6 bases, J lost 5 bases, and 10 bases lay in between. For TCR beta, libraries came from quantitative 5'-RACE with molecular barcodes. TCRdb re-called the 5' RACE reads with MiXCR, one entry per CDR3 protein. The data hold about 400,000 distinct CDR3 sequences, with 20% to 25% observed a single time. The rearrangement joins TRBV6-5 to TRBJ1-1; D is perhaps TRBD1 (5 bases). The sequence came from a male donor with ankylosing spondylitis or in good health (not recorded which). The material sequenced was blood, either unsorted or a sorted T cell fraction (not recorded which). The CDR3 region is CASRHGGTEAFF. CDR3 DNA: TGTGCCAGCAGACACGGGGGGACTGAAGCTTTCTTT.